Below, 13 T cell receptor beta chains from the same sample are listed, as sequenced in a study of blood T cells in healthy people across ages. A second PCR of roughly 7 to 11 cycles used a sample-barcoded 5' primer and a J-beta primer mix. Each CDR3 protein is one row after TCRdb ran MiXCR on the 5' RACE reads. The sample includes about 750,000 distinct CDR3 sequences, around half of them seen just once. What was sequenced was blood. All receptors derive from a man of 80 years or more in good health.

The chain employs TRBV29-1 and TRBJ2-1; 8 bases map to TRBD1. Germline V gene lookup returns CDR1 SQVTM and CDR2 ANQGSEA. V lost 4 bases and J lost 10; bases outside the gene matches: 6. CDR3 size: 12 residues. CDR3 amino acids: CSVARGQGEQFF. CDR3 in DNA: TGCAGCGTTGCTCGCGGACAGGGAGAGCAGTTCTTC.

About this clonotype: Germline is not matched at one junction end, which may reflect a read error. The chain recombines TRBV10-3 with TRBJ2-7; D ambiguous. Germline V gene data show CDR1 as ENHRY and CDR2 as SYGVKD. The CDR3 is 15 residues long. This CDR3 reads CAISESGPPPYEQYF. CDR3 nucleotide sequence: TGTGCCATCAGTGAGTCGGGCCCCCCCCCCTATGAGCAGTACTTC.

The genes are TRBV5-6 and TRBJ2-7; 8 bases fit TRBD1. Looked up from germline, CDR1 is SGHDT and CDR2 is YYEEEE. This CDR3 has 16 amino acids. V was pared by 2 bases and J by 5 bases, with 12 bases of the junction left unmatched. CDR3 nucleotides: TGTGCCAGCAGCTTCCGGACAGGGAGGTACGGACACGAGCAGTACTTC. Translation gives CASSFRTGRYGHEQYF.

The chain employs TRBV3-1 and TRBJ1-1; no definite D call. Trimming removed 2 bases from V and 3 bases from J, with 4 bases in between. This CDR3 comprises 12 residues. Germline CDR1 LGHDT, CDR2 YNNKEL (reference sequence). The CDR3 loop reads CASSQSDTEAFF. CDR3 DNA: TGTGCCAGCAGCCAATCGGACACTGAAGCTTTCTTT.

This clonotype was observed once. The chain is built from TRBV3-1 and TRBJ1-1; D unclear. Germline-derived CDR1 and CDR2 are LGHDT and YNNKEL (reference sequence). V lost 3 bases and J lost 1, with 9 bases in between. CDR3 size: 14 residues. The CDR3 region has the DNA TGTGCCAGCAGCCATGCTCTCCGGAACACTGAAGCTTTCTTT. Protein sequence: CASSHALRNTEAFF.

The CDR3 sequence is CASRQRWGQMNTEAFF. DNA of the CDR3: TGTGCCAGCAGGCAACGATGGGGACAGATGAACACTGAAGCTTTCTTT. V is TRBV12-3 or TRBV12-4 and J is TRBJ1-1; TRBD1 matches 7 bases. V gave up 6 bases and J gave up 0 bases; unmatched junction bases: 10. CDR3 length: 16 residues.

V and J are TRBV24-1 and TRBJ2-5; 13 bases line up with TRBD2. This CDR3 spans 15 amino acids. V shed 5 bases and J 2 bases; nucleotides not matched to a gene: 1. CDR1 and CDR2 from the germline V gene are KGHDR and SFDVKD. CDR3 coding DNA: TGTGCCACCAGTGCGGGACTAGCGGGACAAGAGACCCAGTACTTC. Protein: CATSAGLAGQETQYF.

On this clonotype: A read error may account for a junction end that differs from germline. This chain links TRBV7-2 with TRBJ2-3; 7 bases line up with TRBD2. The V gene's germline CDR1 is SGHTA and CDR2 FQGNSA. This CDR3 spans 15 amino acids. Here the CDR3 DNA reads TGCACCAGCAGACTAGCTCACGGGAGAACAGATACGCAGTATTTT. Its translation is CTSRLAHGRTDTQYF.

This clonotype was counted between two and nine times. CDR3 amino acids: CASRLSSGYEQYF. The CDR3 DNA reads as TGTGCCAGCAGACTTTCTTCCGGCTACGAGCAGTACTTC. The V call is TRBV3-1, the J call TRBJ2-4; D is uncertain. The J call may be incorrect, as the DNA end agrees better with TRBJ2-7. The CDR3 has 13 amino acids. Germline values: CDR1 LGHDT, CDR2 YNNKEL (reference sequence).

This chain uses TRBV7-2 with TRBJ2-3; D might be TRBD1 or TRBD2, each matching 5 bases. The CDR3 sequence is 18 residues long. V shed 5 bases and J shed 2 bases, with 23 bases lying between them. Germline CDR1 SGHTA, CDR2 FQGNSA. CDR3 nucleotides: TGTGCCAGCAGCCCCCTTCCCCCCCGGGGCTCCCTCACAGATACGCAGTATTTT. It codes for CASSPLPPRGSLTDTQYF.

This rearrangement joins TRBV7-2 to TRBJ1-5, with D maybe TRBD1 (5 bases). The CDR3 covers 15 residues. Germline lookup yields CDR1 SGHTA and CDR2 FQGNSA. Trimming left V 5 bases short and J 9 bases short, with 20 bases between. The CDR3 loop reads CASSPGGVGARPQHF. CDR3 coding DNA: TGTGCCAGCAGCCCGGGTGGCGTCGGGGCTCGGCCCCAGCATTTT.

In the case of this clonotype: A read error may explain this, as a much larger clone is one base away. The chain joins TRBV12-3 or TRBV12-4 to TRBJ1-2, with 7 bases aligning to TRBD1. The CDR3 covers 13 residues. V dropped 6 bases and J dropped 4; count of bases not matched to a gene: 5. CDR3 sequence: CASSPGQRYGYTF. The CDR3 bases are TGTGCCAGCAGCCCGGGACAGCGCTATGGCTACACCTTC.

The J gene is TRBJ2-7, the V gene TRBV29-1; 8 bases map to TRBD1. J lost 2 bases, V lost 4 bases, and 7 bases had no gene match. The CDR3 extends over 14 amino acids. CDR1 is SQVTM and CDR2 is ANQGSEA in the germline V gene. The DNA of the CDR3 is TGCAGCGTTGGGCTTTGGACAGGGACCTACGAGCAGTACTTC. As protein: CSVGLWTGTYEQYF.